The 3 T cell receptor beta chains reported below all come from one sample, sequenced in a study of blood T cell repertoires in COVID-19. The repertoire was sequenced with immunoSEQ multiplex PCR; TCRdb's copy has only in-frame clones and lacks some. The sample lists 200,000 to 250,000 clones, 80% to 90% occurring once. Input material: PBMCs or T cells enriched from blood (not recorded which). All receptors derive from a woman younger than 35 in a cohort exposed to, infected with or recovered from COVID-19 (not recorded which).

CDR3 sequence reads: CATSDLHDTTQYF. The CDR3 DNA follows: TGTGCCACCAGTGATTTGCACGACACAACCCAGTACTTC. The V call is TRBV24-1, the J call TRBJ2-5; no firm D call. Germline lookup yields CDR1 KGHDR and CDR2 SFDVKD. CDR3 length: 13 residues. Trimming cost V 0 bases and J 8 bases, with 9 bases left between them.

J is TRBJ2-7 and V is TRBV18, with a weak D call TRBD2 (5 bases). V lost 3 bases and J lost 0, with 12 bases in between. The CDR3 totals 15 residues. The V gene's germline CDR1 is KGHSH and CDR2 LQKENI. The CDR3 DNA reads as TGTGCCAGCTCACCGGACTGGAAGAGCTCCTACGAGCAGTACTTC. Translated: CASSPDWKSSYEQYF.

The CDR3 sequence is CASTMTPTTNEKLFF. In DNA form, the CDR3 reads TGTGCCAGTACTATGACTCCGACAACTAATGAAAAACTGTTTTTT. The chain has TRBV19 and TRBJ1-4; D is ambiguous. Between the trimmed V and J ends, which lost 7 bases and 0 bases, there was a span of 12 bases. The CDR3 is 15 residues long. Germline CDR1 LNHDA, CDR2 SQIVND (reference sequence).